This TCR beta chain was documented in a study of molecular identifiers for immune sequencing clone quantification. General observations from the study: Jurkat TCR RNA spiked in from one cell (amid some 1 million naive cells) was reportedly detectable.

With listed TCR primers and previously described methods, bulk TCR libraries were prepared. TCRdb used MiXCR to reprocess the PCR reads, holding one entry per CDR3 protein. The data show about 640,000 distinct CDR3 sequences, with less than 20% seen just once and roughly 0.9% held by the top ten. Germline lookup yields CDR1 LNHDA and CDR2 SQIVND (reference sequence). The CDR3 is 15 amino acids. V was trimmed by 1 base and J by 9 bases, leaving 16 bases between them. Notes on this clonotype: Its antigen remains unknown. This clone may be a read error of a much larger clone one base away.

The J gene is TRBJ1-5, the V gene TRBV19; D is unclear. The receptor's source is a human donor in good health. Some libraries in this study had Jurkat cell RNA spiked in. The sample comprised naive CD8+ T cells from blood, with Jurkat cell RNA spiked in. As to subset: FACS-sorted CD8+CD4-CCR7+CD45RA+ naive T cells. Here the CDR3 reads CASSIGLGLDRPQHF. Here the CDR3 DNA reads TGTGCCAGTAGTATAGGTCTCGGGCTAGATCGGCCCCAGCATTTT. The variable domain in full, with the rest retrieved from reference TRBV19 and TRBJ1-5, is DGGITQSPKYLFRKEGQNVTLSCEQNLNHDAMYWYRQDPGQGLRLIYYSQIVNDFQKGDIAEGYSVSREKKESFPLTVTSAQKNPTAFYLCASSIGLGLDRPQHFGDGTRLSIL.